This T cell receptor beta chain was profiled in a study of cytomegalovirus exposure and HLA in healthy donors. The method was immunoSEQ multiplex PCR; TCRdb's version includes in-frame clones alone and lacks a portion of them. The sample comprises about 180,000 clones, about 83% of which are singletons, and more than 1.3% rests with the top ten. The sequenced sample consisted of PBMCs. The TCR was taken from a woman in her 30s in good health and CMV-seronegative.

The CDR3: CASSYYSGGYEQYF. The CDR3 DNA reads TGTGCCAGCAGTTACTATTCGGGGGGTTACGAGCAGTACTTC. This chain uses TRBV6-5 with TRBJ2-7, with 7 bases lining up with TRBD2. With 1 base clipped from V and 4 bases from J, the junction kept 4 bases outside the gene matches. CDR3 size: 14 residues. The germline V gene has CDR1 MNHEY and CDR2 SVGAGI.